Each of the 15 T cell receptor beta chains below was sequenced from the same sample in a study of tumor-infiltrating lymphocytes in primary liver carcinoma. TCR beta cDNA was made from 450 to 600 ng total RNA with a constant-region primer. Three-round nested multiplex PCR performed with slightly modified ARM-PCR produced the TCR beta libraries. Each of the first two PCR rounds ran approximately 11 cycles with TRBV1-TRBV30 forward and C-beta reverse primers. TCRdb ran MiXCR on the multiplex PCR reads and lists one entry per CDR3 protein. The sample consists of 95,000 to 150,000 distinct CDR3 sequences, around 64% of them appearing once. It was from about 20-30 mg of unsorted bulk tissue that RNA and DNA were co-extracted. The specimen sequenced was liver tumor tissue from sampling region 3. Subset given: tumor region T3, left-lateral pole. All receptors derive from a woman aged 55-70 years with primary liver carcinoma and hepatitis B virus infection.

This clonotype was counted a few times. Just one base apart from a much larger clone, this may be a read error. The V gene is TRBV28, the J gene TRBJ2-1; 7 nucleotides agree with TRBD2. The ends lost 5 bases at V and 3 bases at J; junction bases unmatched: 13. The CDR3 loop spans 17 amino acids. Germline CDR1 MDHEN, CDR2 SYDVKM. DNA of the CDR3: TGTGCCAGCAGTCCTGGTAAGTCTAGCGGAGTCTACAATGAGCAGTTCTTC. This gives the protein CASSPGKSSGVYNEQFF.

This chain joins TRBV11-2 and TRBJ2-7; D gene ambiguous. Trimming shortened V by 5 bases and J by 10 bases, and 21 bases separated the two germline ends. CDR3 size: 14 residues. CDR1 is SGHAT, CDR2 FQNNGV, per germline. The DNA of the CDR3 is TGTGCCAGCAGCCTTAAAAATCCCCGGGTCGGACAGTACTTC. As protein: CASSLKNPRVGQYF.

As regards this clonotype: The junction and the germline gene differ at one end; a read error may be behind it. The chain carries TRBV5-1 and TRBJ2-2; 8 bases align to TRBD2. From germline, CDR1 is SGHRS and CDR2 YFSETQ. This CDR3 comprises 16 residues. CDR3 protein: CVSSPRLSGGPGELFF. As DNA, the CDR3 is TGCGTCAGCAGCCCGCGGTTATCGGGGGGGCCCGGGGAGCTGTTTTTT.

As to this clonotype: Sequence at one end of the junction differs from germline and may be a read error. This chain connects TRBV12-3 or TRBV12-4 to TRBJ2-7; TRBD2 matches at 11 bases. The CDR3 totals 15 residues. CDR3 coding DNA: TGTGCTAGCAGCCCCTCTAGCGGGAGGTGGTACGAGCAGCACTTC. The encoded protein is CASSPSSGRWYEQHF.

This CDR3 is CASSPWTQNNYGYTF. The CDR3 coding sequence is TGCGCCAGCAGCCCATGGACACAAAACAACTATGGCTACACCTTC. The chain has TRBV5-1 and TRBJ1-2; D might be TRBD1 (5 bases). Germline V gene data show CDR1 as SGHRS and CDR2 as YFSETQ. This CDR3 is built from 15 residues. The germline V and J ends were trimmed by 4 bases and 2 bases, with 15 bases remaining between them.

In this sample, this clonotype turned up a few times. The chain couples TRBV30 to TRBJ1-4; possible D gene TRBD1, 6 bases. Trimming left V 0 bases short and J 3 bases short, with 26 bases between. Germline V gene lookup returns CDR1 GTSNPN and CDR2 SVGIG (reference sequence). The CDR3 covers 20 residues. The CDR3 here is CAWSVDRLGPITRPNEKLFF. CDR3 bases: TGTGCCTGGAGTGTAGACAGGCTTGGCCCGATCACTCGACCTAATGAAAAACTGTTTTTT. Together with reference TRBV30 and TRBJ1-4, the CDR3 gives the full variable domain: SQTIHQWPATLVQPVGSPLSLECTVEGTSNPNLYWYRQAAGRGLQLLFYSVGIGQISSEVPQNLSASRPQDRQFILSSKKLLLSDSGFYLCAWSVDRLGPITRPNEKLFFGSGTQLSVL.

A remark on this clonotype: One junction end disagrees with the germline gene, perhaps due to a read error. The chain links TRBV11-2 to TRBJ1-2; a weak D match, TRBD1 (5 bases). CDR3 size: 13 residues. Germline-derived CDR1 and CDR2 are SGHAT and FQNNGV. The CDR3: CACSLDRNYVYTF. The CDR3 DNA sequence: TGTGCCTGCAGCTTAGACAGAAACTATGTCTACACCTTC.

The chain's CDR3 is CASSSPVGGIYEQYF. The CDR3 bases are TGTGCCAGCAGTTCCCCGGTCGGCGGGATTTACGAGCAGTACTTC. This chain links TRBV28 with TRBJ2-7; tentative D call: TRBD2 (6 bases). Germline V gene data show CDR1 as MDHEN and CDR2 as SYDVKM. V was trimmed by 4 bases and J by 4 bases, leaving 17 bases between them. This CDR3 has 15 amino acids. The full variable domain, completed using reference TRBV28 and TRBJ2-7, is DVKVTQSSRYLVKRTGEKVFLECVQDMDHENMFWYRQDPGLGLRLIYFSYDVKMKEKGDIPEGYSVSREKKERFSLILESASTNQTSMYLCASSSPVGGIYEQYFGPGTRLTVT.

The chain links TRBV7-9 to TRBJ2-5; 8 positions match TRBD1. This CDR3 has 14 residues. Germline assignment: CDR1 SEHNR and CDR2 FQNEAQ (reference sequence). The CDR3 region is CISSLAGGRETQYF. CDR3 bases: TGTATCAGCAGCTTAGCAGGGGGCAGGGAGACCCAGTACTTC.

About this clonotype itself: The final CDR3 position lacks the conserved phenylalanine or tryptophan, pointing to a likely read error. The V and J genes are TRBV11-3 and TRBJ2-5, with 9 nucleotides matching TRBD2. V lost 3 bases, J lost 1 base, and 9 bases stayed unmatched. This CDR3 is 17 amino acids long. Germline CDR1 SGHNT, CDR2 YENEEA. The CDR3 loop reads CASSLGLASGIQETQYS. DNA of the CDR3: TGTGCCAGCAGCTTGGGGTTAGCTAGCGGGATCCAAGAGACCCAGTACTCC.

A note on this clonotype: This may come from a read error, since a much larger clone is one base off. V usage is TRBV30 and J usage is TRBJ2-1; perhaps TRBD1 as D (5 bases). CDR3 size: 15 residues. Germline loops: CDR1 GTSNPN, CDR2 SVGIG (reference sequence). V lost 2 bases, J lost 6 bases, and 17 bases lay in between. CDR3 in amino acids: CAWSLGPGDFNEQFF. The CDR3 nucleotides read TGTGCCTGGAGTCTGGGGCCTGGGGATTTCAATGAGCAGTTCTTC.

This clonotype showed up many times. The chain is built from TRBV4-2 and TRBJ2-7, with TRBD2 matching over 7 bases. The V gene end was trimmed by 0 bases and the J gene end by 0 bases; junction bases not matched to a gene: 5. The CDR3 has 16 residues. Germline V lookup: CDR1 LGHNA, CDR2 YNFKEQ. The CDR3 protein is CASSQESGTPSYEQYF. Here the CDR3 DNA reads TGTGCCAGCAGCCAAGAAAGCGGGACCCCCTCCTACGAGCAGTACTTC.

This clonotype showed up just a few times. This may be a read error: a much more frequent sequence differs by one nucleotide. The CDR3 here is CASRGGQLGPSSYDQYF. DNA for the CDR3: TGTGCCAGCAGGGGGGGACAGTTGGGTCCGAGCTCCTACGACCAGTACTTC. J is TRBJ2-7 and V is TRBV6-1; D may be TRBD1 (7 bases). This CDR3 has 17 amino acids. CDR1 and CDR2 (germline): MNHNS, SASEGT.

On this clonotype: The junction departs from the called germline gene at one end, perhaps through a read error. The chain has TRBV4-2 and TRBJ2-1; D gene ambiguous. Germline CDR1 is LGHNA and CDR2 is YNFKEQ. The CDR3 runs 16 residues. The CDR3 is CASNQEAVSSYNEQFF. In DNA, the CDR3 is TGTGCCAGCAACCAAGAGGCAGTAAGCTCCTACAATGAGCAGTTCTTC.

This clonotype is labeled as medium-sized. The chain couples TRBV11-2 to TRBJ2-3, with 8 bases matching TRBD1. The CDR3 extends over 14 amino acids. The V gene end was trimmed by 5 bases and the J gene end by 5 bases; junction bases not matched to a gene: 6. The germline V gene has CDR1 SGHAT and CDR2 FQNNGV. This CDR3 reads CASSLDREVDTQYF. DNA for the CDR3: TGTGCCAGCAGCCTGGACAGGGAGGTAGATACGCAGTATTTT.